This T cell receptor beta chain was sequenced for a study of glioma-infiltrating T cells after dendritic cell vaccination. Study at large: Dendritic cell vaccination trial patients had either newly diagnosed or recurrent glioblastoma. Monocyte-derived dendritic cells, cultured 6 to 8 days with IL-4 and GM-CSF, were pulsed with autologous tumor lysate.

Time point denoted: after dendritic cell vaccination, including at tumor progression/relapse. Input was about 2 ug genomic DNA, or all available if less. Amplification used 60 V beta primers and 13 J beta primers. Profiled with immunoSEQ multiplex PCR; TCRdb holds only in-frame clones, not every one. The sample shows about 58,000 clones, more than 75% of them seen only once. Per germline, CDR1 MNHEY and CDR2 SMNVEV (reference sequence). V was cut by 2 bases and J by 2 bases, with 9 bases left in between. This CDR3 is 14 amino acids long. This clonotype originated in a human donor with glioblastoma. This sample comprised blood, obtained after dendritic cell vaccination. This chain connects TRBV27 to TRBJ1-2; weak D call: TRBD1 (5 bases). The CDR3 here is CASSLGAGNYGYTF. The CDR3 DNA reads as TGTGCCAGCAGTTTAGGGGCAGGGAACTATGGCTACACCTTC.